The 6 T cell receptor beta chains below come from one sample, sequenced in a study of blood T cells in healthy people across ages. Primers used in a second PCR of roughly 6 to 12 cycles were a sample-barcoded 5' primer and a J-beta primer mix. Via MiXCR, TCRdb re-called the 5' RACE reads, giving one row per CDR3 protein. The sample carries roughly 900,000 distinct CDR3 sequences, less than 35% recorded once. Sequencing was carried out using blood. These receptors all come from an elderly woman in good health.

The chain recombines TRBV7-2 with TRBJ2-5; possible D gene TRBD1, 7 bases. The germline V gene has CDR1 SGHTA and CDR2 FQGNSA. The CDR3 consists of 20 residues. V was shortened by 4 bases and J by 4 bases, with 31 bases between the two germline ends. CDR3 nucleotide sequence: TGTGCCAGCAGCTCCCCCCCAGGAGGGTTGGGCAGGGGGGCTGGAGAGACCCAGTACTTC. This sequence encodes CASSSPPGGLGRGAGETQYF. The variable domain in full, with the rest retrieved from reference TRBV7-2 and TRBJ2-5, is GAGVSQSPSNKVTEKGKDVELRCDPISGHTALYWYRQSLGQGLEFLIYFQGNSAPDKSGLPSDRFSAERTGGSVSTLTIQRTQQEDSAVYLCASSSPPGGLGRGAGETQYFGPGTRLLVL.

Many counts were recorded for this clonotype. This sequence joins TRBV6-1 and TRBJ1-1; 8 bases map to TRBD1. V was clipped by 6 bases and J by 5 bases; unmatched bases: 5. CDR3 length: 13 residues. Germline V gives CDR1 MNHNS, CDR2 SASEGT. CDR3 loop: CASRDRVWTEAFF. DNA for the CDR3: TGTGCCAGCAGGGACAGGGTGTGGACTGAAGCTTTCTTT.

As regards this clonotype: One base away lies a much larger clone, so this may be a sequencing read error. Here the CDR3 reads CSAITGLAGGTEAQYF. Here the CDR3 DNA reads TGCAGTGCTATTACCGGACTAGCGGGGGGGACGGAGGCCCAGTACTTC. The chain couples TRBV20-1 to TRBJ2-5; 15 bases match TRBD2. The CDR3 is 16 amino acids. V lost 4 bases, J lost 9 bases, and 12 bases stayed unmatched. The germline gives CDR1 DFQATT, CDR2 SNEGSKA (reference sequence).

This rearrangement joins TRBV18 to TRBJ1-5, with no clear D. The CDR3 is 13 residues long. V gave up 5 bases and J gave up 4 bases, with 9 bases separating them. The germline gives CDR1 KGHSH, CDR2 LQKENI. The CDR3 DNA is TGTGCCAGCTCATCCGAGTTAAATCAGCCCCAGCATTTT. Translation: CASSSELNQPQHF.

This sequence joins TRBV4-2 and TRBJ2-1; 12 nucleotides agree with TRBD2. CDR1 LGHNA and CDR2 YNFKEQ come from the germline V gene. After removal of 0 bases from V and 8 bases from J, the junction contained 14 bases not matched to a gene. The CDR3 extends over 19 amino acids. The CDR3 spells CASSQDFRLAGGLVYEQFF. The CDR3 DNA reads as TGTGCCAGCAGCCAAGATTTTCGCCTAGCGGGAGGGTTGGTATATGAGCAGTTCTTC.

This clonotype was seen ten or more times. The chain couples TRBV6-5 to TRBJ1-2; D is undetermined. The ends were cut back, 5 bases at V and 4 bases at J, with 17 bases in the middle. The CDR3 totals 15 residues. CDR1 and CDR2 from the germline V gene are MNHEY and SVGAGI. The CDR3 sequence is CASSPVPRSIYGYTF. For the CDR3, the DNA is TGTGCCAGCAGTCCCGTCCCTCGCTCCATCTATGGCTACACCTTC.